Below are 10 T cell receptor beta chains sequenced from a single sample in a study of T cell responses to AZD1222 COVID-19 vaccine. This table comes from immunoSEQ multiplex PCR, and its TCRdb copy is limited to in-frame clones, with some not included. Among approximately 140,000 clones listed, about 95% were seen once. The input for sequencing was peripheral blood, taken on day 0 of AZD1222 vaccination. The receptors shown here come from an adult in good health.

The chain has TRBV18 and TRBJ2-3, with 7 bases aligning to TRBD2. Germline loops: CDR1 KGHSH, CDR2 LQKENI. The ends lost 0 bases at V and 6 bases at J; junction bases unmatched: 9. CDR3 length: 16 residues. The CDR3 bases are TGTGCCAGCTCACCACCTACGGGAGGCCGGGGGGATACGCAGTATTTT. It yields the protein CASSPPTGGRGDTQYF.

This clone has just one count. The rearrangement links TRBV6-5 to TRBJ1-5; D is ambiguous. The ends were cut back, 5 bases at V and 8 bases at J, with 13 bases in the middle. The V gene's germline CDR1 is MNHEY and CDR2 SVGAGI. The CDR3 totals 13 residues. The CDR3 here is CASSRSPREPQHF. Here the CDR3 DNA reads TGTGCCAGCAGTAGGAGCCCAAGGGAGCCCCAGCATTTT.

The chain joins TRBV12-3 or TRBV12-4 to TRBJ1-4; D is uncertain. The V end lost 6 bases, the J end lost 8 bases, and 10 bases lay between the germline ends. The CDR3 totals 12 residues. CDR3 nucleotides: TGTGCCAGCAGACGCTCGGGGGAAAAACTGTTTTTT. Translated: CASRRSGEKLFF.

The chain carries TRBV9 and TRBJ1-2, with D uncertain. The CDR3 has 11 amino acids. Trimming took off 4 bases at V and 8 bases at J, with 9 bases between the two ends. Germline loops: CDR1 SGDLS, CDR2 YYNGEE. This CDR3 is CASSSRRGYTF. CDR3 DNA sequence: TGTGCCAGCAGCTCTAGACGAGGCTACACCTTC. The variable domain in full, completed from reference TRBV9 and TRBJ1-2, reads DSGVTQTPKHLITATGQRVTLRCSPRSGDLSVYWYQQSLDQGLQFLIQYYNGEERAKGNILERFSAQQFPDLHSELNLSSLELGDSALYFCASSSRRGYTFGSGTRLTVV.

The chain's CDR3 is CASSVWRVKGTDTQYF. CDR3 DNA: TGTGCCAGCAGTGTATGGCGGGTAAAGGGCACAGATACGCAGTATTTT. The chain couples TRBV6-1 to TRBJ2-3, with D tentatively TRBD2 (5 bases). The germline V gene has CDR1 MNHNS and CDR2 SASEGT. CDR3 length equals 16 residues. Trimming took off 4 bases at V and 1 base at J, with 15 bases between the two ends.

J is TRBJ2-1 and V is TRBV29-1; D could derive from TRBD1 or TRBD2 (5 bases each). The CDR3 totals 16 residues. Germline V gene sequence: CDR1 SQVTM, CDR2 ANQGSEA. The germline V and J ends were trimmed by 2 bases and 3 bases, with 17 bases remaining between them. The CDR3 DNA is TGCAGCGTTGAATGGGACGCATACCCCCTCTACAATGAGCAGTTCTTC. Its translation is CSVEWDAYPLYNEQFF.

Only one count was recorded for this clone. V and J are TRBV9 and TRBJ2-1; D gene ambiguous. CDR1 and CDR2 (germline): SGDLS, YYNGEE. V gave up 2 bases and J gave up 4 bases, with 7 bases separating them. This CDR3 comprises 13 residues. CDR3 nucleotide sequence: TGTGCCAGCAGCGTGGGTCAGTACAATGAGCAGTTCTTC. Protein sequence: CASSVGQYNEQFF.

Written as DNA, the CDR3 is TGCGCCAGCAGCCAGGGACAGGGCACAGATACGCAGTATTTT. As protein: CASSQGQGTDTQYF. The chain carries TRBV5-1 and TRBJ2-3; 8 bases map to TRBD1. CDR1 is SGHRS and CDR2 is YFSETQ in the germline V gene. CDR3 length equals 14 residues. V was pared by 4 bases and J by 1 base, with 2 bases of the junction left unmatched. The full variable domain, rest sourced from reference TRBV5-1 and TRBJ2-3, is KAGVTQTPRYLIKTRGQQVTLSCSPISGHRSVSWYQQTPGQGLQFLFEYFSETQRNKGNFPGRFSGRQFSNSRSEMNVSTLELGDSALYLCASSQGQGTDTQYFGPGTRLTVL.

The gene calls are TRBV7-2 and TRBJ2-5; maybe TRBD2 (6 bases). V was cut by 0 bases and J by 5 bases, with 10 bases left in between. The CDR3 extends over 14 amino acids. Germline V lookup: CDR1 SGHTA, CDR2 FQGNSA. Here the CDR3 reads CASSLAGGGETQYF. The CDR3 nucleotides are TGTGCCAGCAGCTTAGCGGGAGGAGGGGAGACCCAGTACTTC.

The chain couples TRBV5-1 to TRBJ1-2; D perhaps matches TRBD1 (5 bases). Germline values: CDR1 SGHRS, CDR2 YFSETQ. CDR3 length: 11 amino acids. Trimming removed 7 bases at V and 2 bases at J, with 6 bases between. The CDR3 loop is CASGGNYGYTF. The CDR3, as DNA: TGCGCCAGCGGGGGGAACTATGGCTACACCTTC. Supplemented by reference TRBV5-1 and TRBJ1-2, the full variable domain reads KAGVTQTPRYLIKTRGQQVTLSCSPISGHRSVSWYQQTPGQGLQFLFEYFSETQRNKGNFPGRFSGRQFSNSRSEMNVSTLELGDSALYLCASGGNYGYTFGSGTRLTVV.